The 16 T cell receptor beta chains presented below share a single source sample, sequenced in a study of T cells in women clearing cervical HPV infection. The method was immunoSEQ multiplex PCR; TCRdb's version includes in-frame clones alone and lacks a portion of them. This table holds fewer than 30,000 clones. The sequencing input was blood buffy coat. These receptors were obtained from a woman aged 18-70 years with a cervical HPV16 infection that either progressed to CIN3+ or cleared (not recorded which).

As regards this clone: The read comes to an end 3 residues before the CDR3 does, leaving the germline J gene to fill in the end. The genes are TRBV5-1 and TRBJ2-5; D remains unclear. This CDR3 spans 14 amino acids. The germline V gene has CDR1 SGHRS and CDR2 YFSETQ. Trimming left V 1 base short and J 7 bases short, with 14 bases between. CDR3 in amino acids: CASSLFVPSGTQYF. The CDR3 DNA, read in part, is TGCGCCAGCAGCTTGTTTGTTCCCAGTGGGACC.

In the case of this clone: The read terminates 3 residues ahead of where the CDR3 ends, so the germline J gene completes it. J is TRBJ2-3 and V is TRBV7-7; TRBD1 agrees at 8 bases. Per germline, CDR1 SSHAT and CDR2 FNYEAQ (reference sequence). The V gene end was trimmed by 1 base and the J gene end by 6 bases; junction bases not matched to a gene: 0. The CDR3 is 13 amino acids. The CDR3 bases that were read are TGTGCCAGCAGCTTAGACAGGGGGGATACG. Its translation: CASSLDRGDT. The CDR3 reads in full as CASSLDRGDTQYF. The whole variable domain, filled in from reference TRBV7-7 and TRBJ2-3, reads GAGVSQSPRYKVTKRGQDVTLRCDPISSHATLYWYQQALGQGPEFLTYFNYEAQPDKSGLPSDRFSAERPEGSISTLTIQRTEQRDSAMYRCASSLDRGDTQYFGPGTRLTVL.

As for this clone: The CDR3 end is not reached by the read, which stops 3 residues before it; the germline J gene fills it in. This rearrangement joins TRBV2 to TRBJ1-5; D possibly corresponds to TRBD1 (5 bases). The CDR3 consists of 15 residues. Trimming pared 5 bases from V and 1 base from J, leaving 12 bases between. Per germline, CDR1 SNHLY and CDR2 FYNNEI. The CDR3 spells CASSSQGLSNQPQHF. The sequenced CDR3 bases are TGTGCCAGCAGTAGCCAGGGTCTGAGCAATCAGCCC.

A note on this clone: Read sequence stops 3 residues before the CDR3 end, and the germline J gene provides the missing end. This rearrangement joins TRBV29-1 to TRBJ1-1, with a tentative D call TRBD1 (6 bases). V was shortened by 7 bases and J by 5 bases, with 17 bases between the two germline ends. In germline, CDR1 is SQVTM, CDR2 ANQGSEA. The CDR3 sequence is 13 residues long. CDR3 protein: CSADRPPRTEAFF. Incomplete CDR3 DNA: TGCAGCGCAGACAGGCCTCCTAGGACTGAA.

In regard to this clone: The read ends 3 residues early relative to the CDR3; the germline J gene fills the gap. This chain joins TRBV2 and TRBJ2-7; D unresolved. The germline V gene encodes CDR1 SNHLY and CDR2 FYNNEI. The CDR3 runs to 12 residues. V lost 6 bases and J lost 3, with 9 bases in between. The CDR3 here is CASSQDNYEQYF. The covered CDR3 bases are TGTGCCAGCAGCCAAGACAACTACGAG.

With regard to this clone: The sequence runs out 3 residues before the end of the CDR3; the remainder is reconstructed from the germline J gene. The chain recombines TRBV19 with TRBJ2-2; tentative D call: TRBD2 (7 bases). V lost 5 bases and J lost 5, with 15 bases in between. Germline V gene sequence: CDR1 LNHDA, CDR2 SQIVND (reference sequence). The CDR3 has 15 amino acids. The chain's CDR3 is CASSRGGGWTGELFF. CDR3 bases read: TGTGCCAGTAGTCGGGGAGGGGGTTGGACCGGGGAG.

Worth noting for this clone: The CDR3 end falls 3 residues outside the read, so it is completed with the germline J gene. V gene TRBV7-8 combines with J gene TRBJ1-4; perhaps TRBD1 as D (5 bases). The CDR3 loop spans 16 amino acids. Trimming cost V 4 bases and J 4 bases, with 16 bases left between them. CDR1 is SGHVS and CDR2 is FQNEAQ in the germline V gene. The CDR3 here is CASSSGRGNLNEKLFF. Partial CDR3 DNA: TGTGCCAGCAGCTCCGGGAGGGGAAACCTTAATGAAAAA.

Comments on this clone: The observed sequence ends 3 residues before the CDR3 terminus, with the missing tail filled in from the germline J gene. The chain has TRBV10-3 and TRBJ1-6; unclear D gene. The CDR3 totals 14 residues. Deletions cut 3 bases from V and 3 bases from J, with 6 bases between. From germline, CDR1 is ENHRY and CDR2 SYGVKD. The sequenced part of the CDR3 DNA is TGTGCCATCAGTGAAGGCAACTATAATTCACCC. Translation: CAISEGNYNSP. The whole CDR3 protein reads CAISEGNYNSPLHF.

The sequenced part of the CDR3 DNA is TGTGCCAGCTCACCACCGTCGCAGGGGGCTTCCGGGGAG. This encodes CASSPPSQGASGE. The CDR3 as a whole reads CASSPPSQGASGELFF. The chain couples TRBV18 to TRBJ2-2; 8 nucleotides match TRBD1. The sequence runs out 3 residues before the end of the CDR3; the remainder is reconstructed from the germline J gene. Germline trimming cut 0 bases from V and 6 bases from J; bases unmatched to any gene: 6. This CDR3 region has 16 residues. CDR1 is KGHSH and CDR2 is LQKENI in the germline V gene. Complete variable domain (other parts from reference TRBV18 and TRBJ2-2): NAGVMQNPRHLVRRRGQEARLRCSPMKGHSHVYWYRQLPEEGLKFMVYLQKENIIDESGMPKERFSAEFPKEGPSILRIQQVVRGDSAAYFCASSPPSQGASGELFFGEGSRLTVL.

About this clone: The read ends 3 residues shy of where the CDR3 ends; the end is completed using the germline J gene. The V and J genes are TRBV5-4 and TRBJ2-3; D uncertain. Looked up from germline, CDR1 is SGHNT and CDR2 is YYREEE (reference sequence). CDR3 length: 12 residues. Trimming took 4 bases from V and 4 from J, leaving 7 bases between them. The CDR3 DNA, read in part, is TGTGCCAGCAGCCGCCCGGCAGATACG. Amino acids: CASSRPADT. The entire CDR3 protein is CASSRPADTQYF.

About this clone itself: The observed sequence ends 3 residues before the CDR3 terminus, with the missing tail filled in from the germline J gene. V and J are TRBV2 and TRBJ2-5; 7 nucleotides line up with TRBD1. CDR1 SNHLY and CDR2 FYNNEI come from the germline V gene. The V gene end was trimmed by 7 bases and the J gene end by 2 bases; junction bases not matched to a gene: 7. The CDR3 has 14 amino acids. CDR3 in amino acids: CASIGQDGQETQYF. The sequenced part of the CDR3 DNA is TGTGCCAGCATCGGACAGGATGGGCAAGAGACC.

To note about this clone: Read data end 3 residues before the CDR3 end; the end is taken from the germline J gene. The chain has TRBV6-1 and TRBJ1-4; maybe TRBD1 (6 bases). Trimming stripped 4 bases from V and 2 bases from J, with 11 bases between. In germline, CDR1 is MNHNS, CDR2 SASEGT. The CDR3 covers 15 residues. The CDR3 is CASSAPTGTNEKLFF. The CDR3 bases that were read are TGTGCCAGCAGTGCCCCGACAGGCACTAATGAAAAA.

Remarks on this clone: Read data end 3 residues before the CDR3 end; the end is taken from the germline J gene. The chain combines TRBV18 with TRBJ1-5; D might be TRBD1 (6 bases). The V gene lost 2 bases and the J gene lost 7 bases, with 12 bases spanning the gap. This CDR3 is built from 14 residues. The V gene's germline CDR1 is KGHSH and CDR2 LQKENI. This chain's CDR3 is CASSPMDSEQPQHF. The part of the CDR3 DNA that was read is TGTGCCAGCTCACCAATGGACAGCGAGCAGCCC. Looking up the rest from reference TRBV18 and TRBJ1-5 gives the full variable domain: NAGVMQNPRHLVRRRGQEARLRCSPMKGHSHVYWYRQLPEEGLKFMVYLQKENIIDESGMPKERFSAEFPKEGPSILRIQQVVRGDSAAYFCASSPMDSEQPQHFGDGTRLSIL.

In regard to this clone: The read terminates 3 residues before the CDR3 end, so the remaining end is supplied by the germline J gene. This sequence joins TRBV5-1 and TRBJ1-6; D gene ambiguous. V was shortened by 1 base and J by 1 base, with 9 bases between the two germline ends. Germline lookup yields CDR1 SGHRS and CDR2 YFSETQ. The CDR3 has 16 residues. The CDR3 sequence is CASSLRGGSYNSPLHF. The DNA read from the CDR3 is TGCGCCAGCAGCTTGCGGGGTGGGTCCTATAATTCACCC.

A note on this clone: The read gets to within 3 residues of the CDR3 end, and the germline J gene fills in the rest. The chain carries TRBV6-2 or TRBV6-3 and TRBJ2-3; perhaps TRBD2 as D (7 bases). CDR1 MNHEY and CDR2 SVGEGT come from the germline V gene. The CDR3 consists of 16 residues. Trimming removed 6 bases from V and 8 bases from J, with 24 bases in between. CDR3: CASSSMAGDRSSTQYF. Partial CDR3 DNA: TGTGCCAGCAGCTCAATGGCGGGAGACAGGTCTAGTACG.

As concerns this clone: The CDR3 end lies 3 residues beyond the end of the read and is filled in from the germline J gene. This sequence joins TRBV20-1 and TRBJ2-1, with D tentatively TRBD1 (6 bases). The V gene lost 4 bases and the J gene lost 4 bases, with 17 bases spanning the gap. CDR1 and CDR2 (germline): DFQATT, SNEGSKA (reference sequence). This CDR3 has 15 residues. The covered CDR3 bases are TGCAGTGCTAACCGTTACAGGGCGTCATACAATGAG. This encodes CSANRYRASYNE. The entire CDR3 is CSANRYRASYNEQFF.